Below are 9 T cell receptor beta chains sequenced from a single sample in a study of cytomegalovirus exposure and HLA in healthy donors (dated 2017 in TCRdb). Receptor libraries were prepared by the immunoSEQ multiplex PCR assay. A mixture of 60 forward primers for TCR Vbeta segments and 13 reverse primers for TCR Jbeta segments was used in the multiplex PCR. Drawn from immuneACCESS, this table holds only the in-frame rearrangements with V and J called that TCRdb kept. Clones are partly lost; checked studies trace under half to an unresolved V gene and leave the rest unexplained. This sample gives approximately 180,000 clones in total; over 60% of them show up just once. The ten largest clones represent 6.3% of the sample. The source material was PBMCs. The source is a man aged 35-49 years in good health and CMV-seropositive.

The rearrangement links TRBV4-1 to TRBJ2-1, with TRBD1 matching over 8 bases. Germline values: CDR1 MGHRA, CDR2 YSYEKL. The CDR3 length is 15 residues. V was clipped by 3 bases and J by 4 bases; unmatched bases: 5. CDR3 nucleotide sequence: TGCGCCAGCAGCCATCCGGGACAGGTATACAATGAGCAGTTCTTC. This translates into CASSHPGQVYNEQFF.

This sequence joins TRBV5-1 and TRBJ2-3; D unresolved. CDR1 and CDR2 from the germline V gene are SGHRS and YFSETQ. V was pared by 1 base and J by 1 base, with 10 bases between. The CDR3 loop spans 15 amino acids. The CDR3 DNA follows: TGCGCCAGCAGCTTGTACACCCCTGGCACAGATACGCAGTATTTT. Translation gives CASSLYTPGTDTQYF.

The chain combines TRBV9 with TRBJ2-7; 9 bases align to TRBD1. The CDR3 sequence is 18 residues long. CDR1 and CDR2 (germline): SGDLS, YYNGEE. J gave up 3 bases and V 7 bases, and 20 bases lay outside the gene matches. The CDR3 protein is CASVVGTGLLGSYYEQYF. CDR3 bases: TGTGCCAGCGTAGTGGGGACAGGGCTGTTAGGTTCCTACTACGAGCAGTACTTC.

In this sample, this clone turned up once. The rearrangement links TRBV2 to TRBJ1-5; 7 bases are shared with TRBD1. Germline trimming cut 6 bases from V and 2 bases from J; bases unmatched to any gene: 4. The CDR3 has 14 amino acids. Germline loops: CDR1 SNHLY, CDR2 FYNNEI. This CDR3 is CASRPQGGNQPQHF. The DNA of the CDR3 is TGTGCCAGCAGGCCCCAGGGGGGCAATCAGCCCCAGCATTTT.

The CDR3 loop reads CASSRLTSGSSYEQYF. In nucleotides, the CDR3 is TGTGCCAGCAGCCGCCTGACTAGCGGGAGCTCCTACGAGCAGTACTTC. The J gene is TRBJ2-7, the V gene TRBV14; 12 bases map to TRBD2. The CDR3 sequence is 16 residues long. CDR1 is SGHDN and CDR2 is FVKESK in the germline V gene. V lost 4 bases and J lost 0; bases outside the gene matches: 4.

This clone has only a few counts. The rearrangement links TRBV9 to TRBJ2-7; tentative D call: TRBD2 (5 bases). Deletions cut 0 bases from V and 3 bases from J, with 10 bases between. The CDR3 has 14 residues. Looked up from germline, CDR1 is SGDLS and CDR2 is YYNGEE. CDR3 protein: CASSVDGNDYEQYF. In nucleotides, the CDR3 is TGTGCCAGCAGCGTAGACGGGAATGACTACGAGCAGTACTTC. The variable domain in full, with the rest retrieved from reference TRBV9 and TRBJ2-7, is DSGVTQTPKHLITATGQRVTLRCSPRSGDLSVYWYQQSLDQGLQFLIQYYNGEERAKGNILERFSAQQFPDLHSELNLSSLELGDSALYFCASSVDGNDYEQYFGPGTRLTVT.

This clone was seen just once. This chain uses TRBV19 with TRBJ2-5; TRBD2 matches 13 bases. The germline gives CDR1 LNHDA, CDR2 SQIVND (reference sequence). There are 18 residues in the CDR3. V lost 6 bases and J lost 0; bases outside the gene matches: 10. In DNA form, the CDR3 reads TGTGCCAGTAGCACTAGCGGGAGGGCCGGGGGGTACCAAGAGACCCAGTACTTC. It yields the protein CASSTSGRAGGYQETQYF.

V is TRBV6-5 and J is TRBJ2-1; D perhaps matches TRBD1 (5 bases). The length of the CDR3 is 15 residues. Between the trimmed V and J ends, which lost 5 bases and 0 bases, there was a span of 11 bases. CDR1 and CDR2 from the germline V gene are MNHEY and SVGAGI. The chain's CDR3 is CASSLDKPSYNEQFF. Here the CDR3 DNA reads TGTGCCAGCAGTCTGGACAAGCCCTCCTACAATGAGCAGTTCTTC.

About this clone itself: This same CDR3 is encoded by further DNA sequences in the sample. The V gene is TRBV19, the J gene TRBJ1-2, with 9 positions matching TRBD1. With 5 bases clipped from V and 5 bases from J, the junction kept 6 bases outside the gene matches. Germline CDR1 and CDR2: LNHDA and SQIVND (reference sequence). This CDR3 spans 14 amino acids. CDR3 coding DNA: TGTGCCAGTAGTTCCGACAGGGGGGTTTATGGCTACACCTTC. Residues: CASSSDRGVYGYTF.